The 10 T cell receptor beta chains listed next were all sequenced from one sample in a study of T-cell memory formation after mild COVID-19 (TCRdb year 2021). Library preparation was by 5' RACE. Reads for this sample came from an Illumina NovaSeq 6000. The raw public data were reprocessed by TCRdb itself: fastp quality trimming at Q25, MiXCR clonotype calling, in-frame beta chains only. One record per CDR3 amino acid sequence lists the most common genes and DNA. For this sample the table gives hundreds of thousands of distinct CDR3 sequences, of which 15% to 20% were detected only once. Around 3.8% of the sample is taken by the ten largest. Sequencing was done on a sample of PBMCs or a T cell subset sorted from them (not recorded which). The source is a man between 18 and 35 years old who had mild COVID-19 (a few samples of this study predate the infection). The sample titles of this study are shuffled in the database, so cell type and time point are left out; the donor was told from shared clones.

The DNA for the CDR3 is TGTGCCAGCGGGAGGACTAGCGGGGGCCCTGGCCAAGAGACCCAGTACTTC. Translation: CASGRTSGGPGQETQYF. The chain has TRBV6-5 and TRBJ2-5; TRBD2 agrees at 13 bases. Germline assignment: CDR1 MNHEY and CDR2 SVGAGI. CDR3 size: 17 residues. Trimming took 8 bases from V and 1 from J; bases not matched to a gene: 10.

This clonotype came up a few times. The CDR3 bases are TGCGCCAGCAGCCAGGGTGTCGGGGCGAACACCGGGGAGCTGTTTTTT. Its protein product is CASSQGVGANTGELFF. The chain couples TRBV4-3 to TRBJ2-2, with D perhaps TRBD2 (5 bases). V dropped 3 bases and J dropped 0 bases, with 11 bases sitting between them. CDR1 is LGHNA and CDR2 is YSLEER in the germline V gene. This CDR3 has 16 amino acids.

This clonotype was counted between two and nine times. The V call is TRBV12-3 or TRBV12-4, the J call TRBJ1-1; possibly TRBD1 for D (6 bases). The CDR3 has 14 residues. Between the trimmed V and J ends, which lost 9 bases and 1 base, there was a span of 15 bases. CDR3 loop: CASINSDRNTEAFF. CDR3 coding DNA: TGTGCCAGTATAAACTCGGACAGGAACACTGAAGCTTTCTTT.

The rearrangement joins TRBV6-2 or TRBV6-3 to TRBJ1-5, with D possibly TRBD1 on 5 matching bases. This CDR3 is built from 13 residues. Germline CDR1 MNHEY, CDR2 SVGEGT. Trimming took off 8 bases at V and 6 bases at J, with 14 bases between the two ends. CDR3 nucleotide sequence: TGTGCCAGCGCGCCAACGGGGCTTCAGCCCCAGCATTTT. This translates into CASAPTGLQPQHF.

This clonotype was seen only a few times. V is TRBV5-4 and J is TRBJ2-7; unclear D gene. V lost 4 bases and J 3 bases, leaving 11 bases between the germline ends. The germline CDR1 and CDR2 sequences are SGHNT and YYREEE (reference sequence). This CDR3 region has 13 residues. The CDR3 loop reads CASSKQNRYEQYF. The DNA for the CDR3 is TGTGCCAGCAGCAAACAGAACCGCTACGAGCAGTACTTC.

This clonotype was recorded a few times. The chain joins TRBV5-6 to TRBJ2-5; TRBD2 is a possible D gene (6 bases). V dropped 2 bases and J dropped 5 bases, with 16 bases sitting between them. This CDR3 contains 15 residues. The germline gives CDR1 SGHDT, CDR2 YYEEEE. CDR3 region: CASSFGAGGRETQYF. The CDR3 DNA sequence: TGTGCCAGCAGCTTTGGTGCCGGGGGAAGGGAGACCCAGTACTTC.

This clonotype turned up a few times. The chain is built from TRBV12-5 and TRBJ2-2; D remains unclear. Per germline, CDR1 LGHNT and CDR2 FRNRAP. The CDR3 loop spans 13 amino acids. The V end lost 2 bases, the J end lost 0 bases, and 1 base lay between the germline ends. CDR3 sequence reads: CASGLTNTGELFF. For the CDR3, the DNA is TGTGCTAGTGGTTTGACGAACACCGGGGAGCTGTTTTTT.

The chain employs TRBV7-9 and TRBJ2-3, with D tentatively TRBD2 (5 bases). There are 15 residues in the CDR3. The V gene's germline CDR1 is SEHNR and CDR2 FQNEAQ (reference sequence). Trimming left V 3 bases short and J 1 base short, with 11 bases between. CDR3 sequence reads: CASSFGPGGTDTQYF. CDR3 coding DNA: TGTGCCAGCAGCTTCGGCCCCGGGGGCACAGATACGCAGTATTTT.

This clonotype came up a few times. V and J are TRBV7-9 and TRBJ1-2, with 9 bases aligning to TRBD1. J was trimmed by 1 base and V by 5 bases; bases with no gene match: 5. Germline V gene data show CDR1 as SEHNR and CDR2 as FQNEAQ (reference sequence). The CDR3 loop spans 15 amino acids. CDR3 DNA sequence: TGTGCCAGCAGCGAGGGACAGGGAAGTAACTATGGCTACACCTTC. It encodes CASSEGQGSNYGYTF.

This clonotype was observed a handful of times. This sequence joins TRBV19 and TRBJ2-1; 8 bases are a match to TRBD2. With 4 bases clipped from V and 4 bases from J, the junction kept 6 bases outside the gene matches. Germline CDR1 is LNHDA and CDR2 is SQIVND (reference sequence). The CDR3 runs to 15 residues. For the CDR3, the DNA is TGTGCCAGTAGTAGTAGCGGGGTCGGGTACAATGAGCAGTTCTTC. Residues: CASSSSGVGYNEQFF.